This TCR beta chain was documented in a study of blood T cell repertoires in COVID-19. Study context: Collection of acute and convalescent COVID-19 samples took place in the United States, Italy and Spain. T cells, B-cell-depleted T cells, or PBMCs provided the cDNA or gDNA that served as material.

Per germline, CDR1 SGHTA and CDR2 FQGNSA. The CDR3 spans 14 residues. After removal of 4 bases from V and 4 bases from J, the junction contained 6 bases not matched to a gene. In the original processing: How many nucleated cells were present was estimated from reference gene primer amplification. Profiled with immunoSEQ multiplex PCR; TCRdb holds only in-frame clones, not every one. Clone size and V and J calls were adopted from that table, with D and trimming inferred from the DNA. The table includes roughly 100,000 clones, around 89% detected once. This clonotype was sampled from a woman aged 80 or over with acute or convalescent COVID-19. The chain uses TRBV7-2 and TRBJ2-7, with 8 positions matching TRBD2. Sequencing was done on a sample of peripheral blood. CDR3 protein: CASSSWRGAYEQYF. The CDR3 bases are TGTGCCAGCAGCTCCTGGCGGGGGGCATACGAGCAGTACTTC.